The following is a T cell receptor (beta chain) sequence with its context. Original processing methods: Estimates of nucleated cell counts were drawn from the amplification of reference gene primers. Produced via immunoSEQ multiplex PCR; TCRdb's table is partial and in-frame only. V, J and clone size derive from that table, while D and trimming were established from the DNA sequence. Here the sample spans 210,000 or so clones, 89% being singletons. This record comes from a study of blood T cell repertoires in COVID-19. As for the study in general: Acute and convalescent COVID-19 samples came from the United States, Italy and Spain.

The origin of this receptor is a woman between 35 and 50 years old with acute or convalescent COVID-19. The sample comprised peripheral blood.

In nucleotides, the CDR3 is TGCGCCAGCAGCTACCAGTTGGACAGTTACAATGAGCAGTTCTTC. This translates into CASSYQLDSYNEQFF. This chain links TRBV5-1 with TRBJ2-1; possibly TRBD1 for D (6 bases). CDR1 is SGHRS and CDR2 is YFSETQ in the germline V gene. Trimming removed 3 bases from V and 4 bases from J, with 14 bases in between. The CDR3 runs 15 residues.